The 21 T cell receptor beta chains below all came from one sample that was sequenced in a study of T-cell reconstitution after alpha-beta-depleted transplantation in children. The TCRbeta library incorporated unique molecular identifiers. MiXCR, run by TCRdb on the PCR reads, gives a single entry per CDR3 protein. The sample has 300,000 to 400,000 distinct CDR3 sequences, about an eighth seen once; the top ten hold about 4%. The sequences come from PBMCs, collected from the stem cell graft. These receptors were taken from a human donor who donated a stem cell graft to a child with Fanconi anemia.

This clonotype was recorded a few times. CDR3 DNA: TGTGCCAGCAGCTTATCACAGGAGGGCTATGGCTACACCTTC. Protein: CASSLSQEGYGYTF. The chain has TRBV5-5 and TRBJ1-2, with D perhaps matching TRBD1 (5 bases). The CDR3 length is 14 residues. V dropped 2 bases and J dropped 4 bases, with 12 bases sitting between them. Germline V CDR1 and CDR2: SGHKS, YYEKEE (reference sequence).

This clonotype appeared many times. The V and J genes are TRBV7-2 and TRBJ2-1; TRBD1 matches at 7 bases. The CDR3 is made up of 13 amino acids. The V and J ends lost 5 bases and 7 bases, in that order; junction bases with no gene match: 5. Germline V gives CDR1 SGHTA, CDR2 FQGNSA. For the CDR3, the DNA is TGTGCCAGCAGCCTGCAACAGGGGAATGAGCAGTTCTTC. It encodes CASSLQQGNEQFF.

This clonotype has a count of ten or more. This chain links TRBV3-1 with TRBJ2-5, with D possibly being TRBD2 (5 bases). Trimming shortened V by 1 base and J by 6 bases, and 12 bases separated the two germline ends. CDR1 and CDR2 from the germline V gene are LGHDT and YNNKEL (reference sequence). The CDR3 loop spans 14 amino acids. The CDR3 protein is CASSQGQRSKTQYF. The CDR3 nucleotides read TGTGCCAGCAGCCAAGGCCAGCGGTCCAAGACCCAGTACTTC.

The rearrangement uses TRBV5-5 and TRBJ2-5; no clear D. Per the germline V gene, CDR1 is SGHKS and CDR2 is YYEKEE (reference sequence). Trimming removed 1 base at V and 4 bases at J, with 5 bases between. The CDR3 covers 12 residues. The CDR3 protein is CASSLSAETQYF. CDR3 nucleotides: TGTGCCAGCAGCTTGAGTGCAGAGACCCAGTACTTC.

This clonotype was observed a few times. The rearrangement links TRBV7-8 to TRBJ1-1; TRBD1 matches at 8 bases. Germline loops: CDR1 SGHVS, CDR2 FQNEAQ. The CDR3 totals 14 residues. J lost 6 bases, V lost 4 bases, and 7 bases had no gene match. CDR3 protein: CASSSQVDRAEAFF. DNA of the CDR3: TGTGCCAGCAGCTCCCAGGTGGACAGGGCTGAAGCTTTCTTT.

This clonotype has more than one count but fewer than ten. The V gene is TRBV25-1, the J gene TRBJ1-2; tentatively, D is TRBD1 (6 bases). The germline V gene encodes CDR1 MGHDK and CDR2 SYGVNS. V gave up 4 bases and J gave up 3 bases, with 15 bases separating them. The CDR3 sequence is 15 residues long. The CDR3 here is CASSALRGAHYGYTF. As DNA, the CDR3 is TGTGCCAGCAGTGCGCTTCGGGGGGCCCACTATGGCTACACCTTC.

The chain recombines TRBV18 with TRBJ2-1, with D possibly being TRBD1 or TRBD2 (5 bases each). V was trimmed by 3 bases and J by 7 bases, leaving 13 bases between them. The CDR3 has 14 amino acids. Germline-derived CDR1 and CDR2 are KGHSH and LQKENI. This chain's CDR3 is CASSPVGTRNEQFF. As DNA, the CDR3 is TGTGCCAGCTCACCCGTGGGGACGAGGAATGAGCAGTTCTTC.

This clonotype has ten or more counts. This rearrangement joins TRBV7-2 to TRBJ1-2, with D unclear. With 5 bases removed from V and 2 bases from J, the gap between germline ends came to 3 bases. The CDR3 length is 11 residues. Germline-derived CDR1 and CDR2 are SGHTA and FQGNSA. The chain's CDR3 is CASSDNYGYTF. CDR3 coding DNA: TGTGCCAGCAGCGACAACTATGGCTACACCTTC.

This clonotype came up many times. V and J are TRBV20-1 and TRBJ2-7, with no clear D. Germline CDR1 reads DFQATT; CDR2 reads SNEGSKA (reference sequence). The ends were cut back, 5 bases at V and 3 bases at J, with 11 bases in the middle. CDR3 size: 12 residues. CDR3 amino acids: CSAVQRNYEQYV. CDR3 nucleotide sequence: TGCAGTGCTGTCCAACGCAACTACGAGCAGTACGTC.

To note about this clonotype: A much bigger clone sits one base away, suggesting this may be a read error. The rearrangement links TRBV6-2 or TRBV6-3 to TRBJ2-1; D not resolved. Germline assignment: CDR1 MNHEY and CDR2 SVGEGT. CDR3 size: 12 residues. CDR3: CAIGSPLDEQSF. The CDR3 DNA is TGTGCCATCGGCTCCCCCCTCGATGAGCAGTCCTTC.

This clonotype was observed at least ten times. V gene TRBV12-3 or TRBV12-4 combines with J gene TRBJ1-5; 10 bases align to TRBD1. The junction had 7 bases not matched to a gene; V was cut back by 6 bases and J by 5 bases. The CDR3 has 15 amino acids. The CDR3 DNA reads TGTGCCAGCAGCCACCGGACAGGGGGGCATCAGCCCCAGCATTTT. Translating it yields CASSHRTGGHQPQHF.

This clonotype has just a few counts. This sequence joins TRBV20-1 and TRBJ2-3; 7 positions agree with TRBD2. V shed 4 bases, J shed 5 bases, and the junction held 9 bases outside the gene matches. CDR1 is DFQATT and CDR2 is SNEGSKA in the germline V gene (reference sequence). This CDR3 contains 14 residues. The CDR3 sequence is CSATPGLGEDTQYF. CDR3 in DNA: TGCAGTGCTACCCCCGGACTAGGAGAAGATACGCAGTATTTT.

A few counts support this clonotype. The chain uses TRBV3-1 and TRBJ2-3; 10 bases match TRBD2. The junction had 6 bases not matched to a gene; V was cut back by 1 base and J by 5 bases. Germline values: CDR1 LGHDT, CDR2 YNNKEL (reference sequence). The CDR3 sequence is 16 residues long. The CDR3 region has the DNA TGTGCCAGCAGCCAAGGAAGCGGGGGGGCAGGAGATACGCAGTATTTT. Its translation: CASSQGSGGAGDTQYF.

The rearrangement joins TRBV18 to TRBJ2-7, with 7 bases fitting TRBD1. The V and J ends lost 4 bases and 6 bases, in that order; junction bases with no gene match: 12. This CDR3 has 15 amino acids. Germline assignment: CDR1 KGHSH and CDR2 LQKENI. In DNA, the CDR3 is TGTGCCAGCTCACTGTCCTCCGGGACAGCTTCCGAGCAGTACGTC. Its protein product is CASSLSSGTASEQYV.

This clonotype was observed a handful of times. In DNA, the CDR3 is TGTGCCAGCAGTCGGTTCGGACAGGGGCCCCAAGAGACCCAGTACTTC. Amino acids: CASSRFGQGPQETQYF. The rearrangement links TRBV27 to TRBJ2-5, with 9 bases fitting TRBD1. V lost 5 bases and J lost 1; bases outside the gene matches: 8. Germline CDR1 is MNHEY and CDR2 is SMNVEV (reference sequence). The CDR3 has 16 amino acids.

The genes are TRBV7-9 and TRBJ1-1; D is unresolved. CDR1 is SEHNR and CDR2 is FQNEAQ in the germline V gene (reference sequence). V gave up 4 bases and J gave up 6 bases, with 18 bases separating them. The CDR3 is 15 residues long. The CDR3 DNA reads as TGTGCCAGCAGCTCGAGATCGACAAGCCCGCCTGAAGCTTTCTTT. This translates into CASSSRSTSPPEAFF.

A few counts support this clonotype. The chain is built from TRBV5-1 and TRBJ2-5; D is unclear. V lost 3 bases, J lost 7 bases, and 16 bases lay in between. In germline, CDR1 is SGHRS, CDR2 YFSETQ. The CDR3 has 14 amino acids. CDR3 sequence: CASSSYTSEGTQYF. In DNA, the CDR3 is TGCGCCAGCAGCTCCTATACGTCTGAAGGGACCCAGTACTTC.

V gene TRBV7-2 combines with J gene TRBJ2-7; 12 nucleotides match TRBD2. Trimming at V came to 5 bases and at J to 2 bases, leaving 1 base not matched to a gene. Germline V gene sequence: CDR1 SGHTA, CDR2 FQGNSA. The CDR3 has 14 amino acids. This chain's CDR3 is CASSRTSGAYEQYV. The CDR3 region has the DNA TGTGCCAGCAGCCGGACTAGCGGGGCCTACGAGCAGTACGTC.

This clonotype has ten or more counts. The chain employs TRBV12-3 or TRBV12-4 and TRBJ1-6, with 7 bases fitting TRBD1. Trimming cost V 6 bases and J 7 bases; bases outside gene matches: 9. The CDR3 spans 15 residues. CDR3 coding DNA: TGTGCCAGCAGACCCTCAGGGGGTGGGAATTCACCCCTCCACTTT. This gives the protein CASRPSGGGNSPLHF.

This chain uses TRBV11-2 with TRBJ2-3; 10 nucleotides agree with TRBD1. Germline V gene data show CDR1 as SGHAT and CDR2 as FQNNGV. The CDR3 totals 17 residues. The J segment lost 6 bases and the V segment lost 2 bases, leaving 11 bases of the junction unmatched. The CDR3, as DNA: TGTGCCAGCAGCTTAAGGGGTCCACCGACAGGGGGCGATACGCAGTATTTT. Protein sequence: CASSLRGPPTGGDTQYF. The full variable domain, with the rest looked up from reference TRBV11-2 and TRBJ2-3, is EAGVAQSPRYKIIEKRQSVAFWCNPISGHATLYWYQQILGQGPKLLIQFQNNGVVDDSQLPKDRFSAERLKGVDSTLKIQPAKLEDSAVYLCASSLRGPPTGGDTQYFGPGTRLTVL.

This clonotype was observed at least ten times. V is TRBV12-3 or TRBV12-4 and J is TRBJ1-3; D unclear. This CDR3 has 14 amino acids. V lost 4 bases and J lost 0, with 7 bases in between. CDR3 in amino acids: CASSSSNSGNTIYF. In DNA form, the CDR3 reads TGTGCCAGCAGTTCTTCAAACTCTGGAAACACCATATATTTT.